This entry features one T cell receptor beta chain sequence. The target of this receptor is not known. No quality values exist for individual bases; no much larger clone is one base distant. This sample was taken from a study of OX40 agonist ivuxolimab in advanced cancers. Study-wide context: The costimulatory receptor OX40 (CD134) was targeted by ivuxolimab, a fully human IgG2 agonistic monoclonal antibody. Intravenous ivuxolimab was administered to patients every 2 weeks at six dose levels: 0.01, 0.1, 0.3, 1.5, 3 and 10 mg/kg. Among the approximately 50 dose-escalation patients, about 19 had hepatocellular carcinoma, 15 melanoma, 9 renal cell carcinoma and 9 head and neck cancer. A male proportion of 70% to 90% and a mean age of roughly 55 years, ranging from about 23 to 90, were recorded for the dose-escalation cohort. Patients were allowed to have had prior anti-PD-1, anti-PD-L1 or anti-CTLA-4 therapy, and 30% to 50% of the dose-escalation patients had previously received checkpoint inhibitors. Three dose-escalation patients achieved partial responses, one with hepatocellular carcinoma and two with cutaneous melanoma. The purpose of peripheral TCRbeta sequencing was to test whether ivuxolimab changed TCR sequence diversity and led to clonal T-cell expansion. The paper covers the monotherapy dose-escalation part of the phase I ivuxolimab trial, which included N of about 50 patients.

Overall study results and their limits: The antigen specificity of the clonally expanded peripheral T cells was not determined. In the 0.1-3.0 mg/kg groups, partial responders had among the lowest normalized peripheral clonal expansion, particularly in CD8+ T cells. Clonal expansion of both CD4+ and CD8+ blood T cells was observed from baseline to week 6 at doses 0.1 to 3.0 mg/kg. Low levels of normalized T-cell clonal expansion were also seen in some patients who did not respond. On average, CD8+ T cells showed more expanded clones than CD4+ T cells after ivuxolimab.

Patients with a history of autoimmune disease or receiving systemic immunosuppression were excluded from the trial. Peripheral blood for TCR sequencing was collected from all dose cohorts at baseline, on cycle 4 day 1, and on cycle 7 day 1. The samples were drawn from a first-in-human, open-label, multicenter phase I dose-escalation trial of ivuxolimab. Adults with locally advanced or metastatic melanoma, renal cell, hepatocellular, or head and neck squamous cell carcinoma were enrolled in the trial. CD4+ and CD8+ T cells were sorted separately from peripheral blood before TCR sequencing. Trimming costs V 7 bases and J 5 bases, and their ends lie 8 bases apart. The CDR3 starts with the cysteine, ends with the phenylalanine, and has 11 residues. Left in the record is the CDR3 DNA by itself, 33 bases read in frame from the first base. As encoded in the germline V gene, CDR1 is ENHRY while CDR2 is SYGVKD.

To sequence the TCRbeta CDR3 region, genomic DNA was isolated from the sorted cells. The immunoSEQ Assay was used to sequence the TCRbeta CDR3 regions. TCRdb took this table from immuneACCESS and kept in-frame rearrangements with V and J called. Such tables lack part of the clones; where checked against another copy, unresolved V genes explain under half of the gap, and the rest is unexplained. This sample holds 35,000 to 45,000 clones; about 87% were observed only once. The leading ten clones occupy about 30% of the sample. Sequencing used CD4+ or CD8+ T cells sorted from blood, obtained in a trial of the OX40 agonist ivuxolimab. The TCR originated in an adult with an advanced solid tumor such as melanoma, head and neck, liver or kidney cancer. The sequence is built from TRBV10-3 and TRBJ2-5; TRBD1 might be the D gene, on 5 matching bases. The CDR3 in this case is CAIKGLETQYF. The DNA sequence is as follows: TGTGCCATCAAGGGGCTGGAGACCCAGTACTTC.